The 16 T cell receptor beta chains given below trace back to one sample, sequenced in a study of blood T cell repertoires in COVID-19. Sequencing used immunoSEQ multiplex PCR; TCRdb keeps in-frame clones, though not all of them. The sample shows tens of thousands of clones, roughly 70% of them seen only once. Sequencing input: peripheral blood. These receptors all come from a man aged 65 to 85 with COVID-19, enrolled during active disease.

The chain couples TRBV5-4 to TRBJ2-7, with 10 nucleotides matching TRBD2. The CDR3 spans 14 residues. Unmatched junction bases numbered 5, after V lost 3 bases and J lost 5 bases. Per germline, CDR1 SGHNT and CDR2 YYREEE (reference sequence). The DNA for the CDR3 is TGTGCCAGCAGCTCCGGGACTAGCGCCAACGAGCAGTACTTC. Translating it yields CASSSGTSANEQYF.

The chain employs TRBV12-3 or TRBV12-4 and TRBJ1-5; perhaps TRBD1 as D (5 bases). V lost 2 bases and J 11 bases, leaving 10 bases between the germline ends. The CDR3 spans 12 residues. The CDR3 is CASSLPQGSQHF. The CDR3 DNA sequence: TGTGCCAGCAGTTTACCCCAGGGATCCCAGCATTTT.

The chain combines TRBV29-1 with TRBJ2-7, with 7 bases that match TRBD2. The CDR3 contains 14 residues. Germline V lookup: CDR1 SQVTM, CDR2 ANQGSEA. V lost 6 bases and J lost 2; bases outside the gene matches: 10. CDR3 loop: CSVVVLRETYEQYF. DNA for the CDR3: TGCAGCGTCGTTGTATTGCGGGAGACCTACGAGCAGTACTTC.

This chain joins TRBV9 and TRBJ1-1; D might be TRBD1 (6 bases). The germline CDR1 and CDR2 sequences are SGDLS and YYNGEE. Trimming took 0 bases from V and 4 from J, leaving 22 bases between them. The CDR3 loop spans 18 amino acids. CDR3 residues: CASSVEARGGAPPTEAFF. For the CDR3, the DNA is TGTGCCAGCAGCGTAGAGGCTCGAGGGGGAGCCCCGCCCACTGAAGCTTTCTTT.

The chain carries TRBV27 and TRBJ2-5; tentative D call: TRBD2 (6 bases). Between the trimmed V and J ends, which lost 0 bases and 1 base, there was a span of 12 bases. This CDR3 is built from 16 residues. Germline-derived CDR1 and CDR2 are MNHEY and SMNVEV (reference sequence). For the CDR3, the DNA is TGTGCCAGCAGTTTATCGGGGGGTCTTCCCCAAGAGACCCAGTACTTC. Translation: CASSLSGGLPQETQYF.

The chain has TRBV2 and TRBJ1-2; tentatively, D is TRBD1 (6 bases). Germline V gene data show CDR1 as SNHLY and CDR2 as FYNNEI. Trimming took 4 bases from V and 4 from J, leaving 19 bases between them. CDR3 length equals 16 residues. In nucleotides, the CDR3 is TGTGCCAGCAGTGCGTATACAGGGCCAAATCCCTATGGCTACACCTTC. This encodes CASSAYTGPNPYGYTF.

The chain is built from TRBV5-6 and TRBJ1-2; D is possibly TRBD1 (5 bases). The CDR3 sequence is 13 residues long. The germline CDR1 and CDR2 sequences are SGHDT and YYEEEE. V was clipped by 4 bases and J by 4 bases, with 11 bases between them. The CDR3 DNA reads TGTGCCAGCAGCCGGGACTTGGGCTATGGCTACACCTTC. Translating gives CASSRDLGYGYTF.

CDR3 DNA sequence: TGCAGCGTTGAAGATCGCCGCGGGCGAATGAATACGCAGTATTTT. Encoded protein: CSVEDRRGRMNTQYF. The chain couples TRBV29-1 to TRBJ2-3; D possibly corresponds to TRBD2 (5 bases). V was trimmed by 0 bases and J by 7 bases, leaving 17 bases between them. From germline, CDR1 is SQVTM and CDR2 ANQGSEA. The CDR3 is made up of 15 amino acids.

This clone was observed a few times. This chain connects TRBV6-2 or TRBV6-3 to TRBJ2-6; D unclear. Trimming shortened V by 4 bases and J by 0 bases, and 7 bases separated the two germline ends. Germline assignment: CDR1 MNHEY and CDR2 SVGEGT. The CDR3 loop spans 15 amino acids. The CDR3 protein is CASSLGTSGANVLTF. Here the CDR3 DNA reads TGTGCCAGCAGTTTGGGCACCTCTGGGGCCAACGTCCTGACTTTC.

This clone has a single count. The chain recombines TRBV3-1 (or the pseudogene TRBV3-2) with TRBJ1-3, with 9 positions matching TRBD1. This CDR3 has 17 amino acids. Germline V gene data show CDR1 as LGHDT and CDR2 as YNNKEL (reference sequence). V shed 4 bases, J shed 3 bases, and the junction held 10 bases outside the gene matches. CDR3 amino acids: CASSPGQGVGGGNTIYF. CDR3 sequence (DNA): TGTGCCAGCAGCCCGGGACAGGGTGTTGGAGGTGGAAACACCATATATTTT.

The genes are TRBV29-1 and TRBJ1-3, with a possible D match to TRBD1 (5 bases). V lost 5 bases and J lost 0, with 8 bases in between. The CDR3 covers 13 residues. Germline CDR1 and CDR2: SQVTM and ANQGSEA. The CDR3 sequence: CSVRQFSGNTIYF. In DNA, the CDR3 is TGCAGCGTTAGACAGTTCTCTGGAAACACCATATATTTT. Full variable domain (rest looked up from reference TRBV29-1 and TRBJ1-3): SAVISQKPSRDICQRGTSLTIQCQVDSQVTMMFWYRQQPGQSLTLIATANQGSEATYESGFVIDKFPISRPNLTFSTLTVSNMSPEDSSIYLCSVRQFSGNTIYFGEGSWLTVV.

This clone was recorded a few times. The chain carries TRBV7-2 and TRBJ2-3, with 9 nucleotides matching TRBD2. With V trimmed by 4 bases and J by 4 bases, 9 bases remained unmatched. Germline CDR1 is SGHTA and CDR2 is FQGNSA. The CDR3 loop spans 16 amino acids. CDR3: CASSSIAGVGPDTQYF. The CDR3 DNA is TGTGCCAGCAGCTCCATAGCGGGAGTGGGCCCAGATACGCAGTATTTT.

The V and J genes are TRBV19 and TRBJ2-2; 7 bases fit TRBD2. V trimming: 5 bases; J trimming: 1 base; junction bases outside the gene matches: 10. CDR1 and CDR2 from the germline V gene are LNHDA and SQIVND (reference sequence). CDR3 length: 17 residues. The CDR3 region is CASSLTSGMGNTGELFF. Here the CDR3 DNA reads TGTGCCAGTAGTTTGACAAGCGGGATGGGGAACACCGGGGAGCTGTTTTTT. Looking up the rest from reference TRBV19 and TRBJ2-2 gives the full variable domain: DGGITQSPKYLFRKEGQNVTLSCEQNLNHDAMYWYRQDPGQGLRLIYYSQIVNDFQKGDIAEGYSVSREKKESFPLTVTSAQKNPTAFYLCASSLTSGMGNTGELFFGEGSRLTVL.

This clone turned up a few times. This sample also contains other DNA sequences that code for the same CDR3. In DNA form, the CDR3 reads TGTGCCAGCAGCCAAGTCGGGCAGGGAATTAGCGAGCAGTACTTC. Its protein is CASSQVGQGISEQYF. The genes are TRBV3-1 (or the pseudogene TRBV3-2) and TRBJ2-7; tentative D call: TRBD1 (5 bases). V shed 1 base and J shed 6 bases, with 16 bases lying between them. Per germline, CDR1 LGHDT and CDR2 YNNKEL (reference sequence). This CDR3 is 15 amino acids long.

This clone was observed a few times. The gene calls are TRBV11-1 and TRBJ1-6, with D possibly being TRBD1 (6 bases). This CDR3 comprises 15 residues. V lost 1 base and J 2 bases, leaving 6 bases between the germline ends. Germline V gene sequence: CDR1 SGHAT, CDR2 FQDESV (reference sequence). The CDR3 here is CASSLEGAYNSPLHF. CDR3 sequence (DNA): TGTGCCAGCAGCTTAGAGGGGGCCTATAATTCACCCCTCCACTTT.

This chain links TRBV10-2 with TRBJ2-1; D is uncertain. This CDR3 region has 12 residues. The germline V gene encodes CDR1 WSHSY and CDR2 SAAADI. Trimming shortened V by 2 bases and J by 6 bases, and 5 bases separated the two germline ends. The CDR3 sequence: CASSEGINEQFF. The CDR3 bases are TGCGCCAGCAGTGAGGGCATCAATGAGCAGTTCTTC.